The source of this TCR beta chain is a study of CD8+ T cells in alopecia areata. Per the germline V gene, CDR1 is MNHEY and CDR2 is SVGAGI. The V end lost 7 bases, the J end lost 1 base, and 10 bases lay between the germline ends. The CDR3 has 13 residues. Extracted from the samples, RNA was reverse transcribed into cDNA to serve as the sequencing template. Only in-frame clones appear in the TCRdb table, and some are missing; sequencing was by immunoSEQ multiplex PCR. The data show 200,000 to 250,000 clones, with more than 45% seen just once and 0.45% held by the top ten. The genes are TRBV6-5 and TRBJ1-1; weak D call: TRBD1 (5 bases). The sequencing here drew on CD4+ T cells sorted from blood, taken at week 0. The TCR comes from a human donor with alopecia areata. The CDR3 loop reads CASKRQGNTEAFF. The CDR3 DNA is TGTGCCAGCAAACGGCAGGGGAACACTGAAGCTTTCTTT.